The following is a T cell receptor (beta chain) sequence with its context. Its antigen is not identified. This record comes from a study of cytomegalovirus exposure and HLA in healthy donors. Study-wide points: Another analysis was done later, and it associated approximately 17,000 TCR beta sequences with HLA alleles at 0.05 false discovery rate.

In the PCR, 60 Vbeta and 13 Jbeta primers were used. The data were produced by immunoSEQ multiplex PCR, yet TCRdb's version contains in-frame clones alone and is incomplete. The sample contains around 140,000 clones, 82% of which appear only once. V gave up 5 bases and J gave up 1 base; unmatched junction bases: 10. The V gene's germline CDR1 is SGHTA and CDR2 FQGNSA. This CDR3 contains 16 residues. This clonotype was obtained from a male donor in good health and CMV-seronegative. The chain recombines TRBV7-2 with TRBJ2-7; 8 nucleotides match TRBD2. The sequenced sample consisted of PBMCs. The CDR3 DNA reads as TGTGCCAGCAGCCACCGAAGTGGCGGGGGGTCCTACGAGCAGTACTTC. Translated: CASSHRSGGGSYEQYF.